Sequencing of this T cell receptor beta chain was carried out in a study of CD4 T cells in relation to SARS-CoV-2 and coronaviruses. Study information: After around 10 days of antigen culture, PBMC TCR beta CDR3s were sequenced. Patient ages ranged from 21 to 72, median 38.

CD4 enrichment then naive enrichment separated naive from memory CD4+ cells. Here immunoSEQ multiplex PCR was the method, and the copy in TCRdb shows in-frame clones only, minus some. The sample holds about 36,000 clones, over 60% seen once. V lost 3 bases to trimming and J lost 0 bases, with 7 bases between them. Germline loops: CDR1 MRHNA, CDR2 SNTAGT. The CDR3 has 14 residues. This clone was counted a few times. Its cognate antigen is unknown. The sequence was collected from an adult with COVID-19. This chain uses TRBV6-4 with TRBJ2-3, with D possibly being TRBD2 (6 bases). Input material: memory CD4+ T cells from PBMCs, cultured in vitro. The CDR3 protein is CASSEGTSTDTQYF. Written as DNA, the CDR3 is TGTGCCAGCAGTGAAGGGACTAGCACAGATACGCAGTATTTT.